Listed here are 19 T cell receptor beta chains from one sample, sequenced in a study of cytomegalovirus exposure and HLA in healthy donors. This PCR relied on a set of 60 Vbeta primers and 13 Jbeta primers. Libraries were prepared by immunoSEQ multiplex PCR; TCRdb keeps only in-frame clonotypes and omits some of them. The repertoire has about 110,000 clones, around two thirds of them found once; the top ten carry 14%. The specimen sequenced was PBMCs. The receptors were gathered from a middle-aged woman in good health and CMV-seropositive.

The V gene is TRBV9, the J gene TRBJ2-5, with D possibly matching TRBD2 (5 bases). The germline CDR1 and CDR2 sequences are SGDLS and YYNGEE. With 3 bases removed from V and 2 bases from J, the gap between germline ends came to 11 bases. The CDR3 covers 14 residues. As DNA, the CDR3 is TGTGCCAGCAGCGGGACTCCCCGGCAAGAGACCCAGTACTTC. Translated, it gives CASSGTPRQETQYF.

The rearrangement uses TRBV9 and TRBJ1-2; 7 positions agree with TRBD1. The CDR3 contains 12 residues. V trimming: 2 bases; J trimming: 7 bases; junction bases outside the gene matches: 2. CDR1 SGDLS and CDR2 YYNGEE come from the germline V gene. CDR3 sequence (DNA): TGTGCCAGCAGCGTGGGACAGACTGGCTACACCTTC. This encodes CASSVGQTGYTF.

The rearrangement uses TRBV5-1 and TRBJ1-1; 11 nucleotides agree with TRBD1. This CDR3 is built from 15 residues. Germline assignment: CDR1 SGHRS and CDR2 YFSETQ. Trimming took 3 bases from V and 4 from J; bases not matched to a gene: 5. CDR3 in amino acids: CASSSQDRGLTEAFF. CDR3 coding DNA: TGCGCCAGCAGCTCGCAGGACAGGGGGCTCACTGAAGCTTTCTTT.

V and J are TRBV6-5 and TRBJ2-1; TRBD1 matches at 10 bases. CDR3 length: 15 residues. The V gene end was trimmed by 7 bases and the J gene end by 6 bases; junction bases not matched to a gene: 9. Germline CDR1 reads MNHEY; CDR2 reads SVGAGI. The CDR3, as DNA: TGTGCCAGCACTCGCGGGACAGGGGTCGGCAATGAGCAGTTCTTC. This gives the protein CASTRGTGVGNEQFF.

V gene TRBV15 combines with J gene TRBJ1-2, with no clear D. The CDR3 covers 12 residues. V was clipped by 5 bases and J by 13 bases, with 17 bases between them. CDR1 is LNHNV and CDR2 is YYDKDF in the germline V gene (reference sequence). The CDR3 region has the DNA TGTGCCACCAGCCCCCGAAGTACCGCCGGCACCTTC. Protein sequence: CATSPRSTAGTF.

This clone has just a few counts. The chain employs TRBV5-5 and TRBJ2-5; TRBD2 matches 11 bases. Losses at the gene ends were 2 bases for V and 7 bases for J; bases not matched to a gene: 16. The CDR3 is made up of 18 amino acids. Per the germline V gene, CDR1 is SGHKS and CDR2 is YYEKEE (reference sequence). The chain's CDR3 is CASSFFLAGGRLEATQYF. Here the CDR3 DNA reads TGTGCCAGCAGCTTTTTCCTAGCGGGGGGTCGATTGGAAGCGACCCAGTACTTC.

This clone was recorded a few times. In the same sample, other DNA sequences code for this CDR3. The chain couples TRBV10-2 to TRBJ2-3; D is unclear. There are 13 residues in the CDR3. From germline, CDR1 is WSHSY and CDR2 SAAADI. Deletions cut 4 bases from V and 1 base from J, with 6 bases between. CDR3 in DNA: TGCGCCAGCAGTGGAGCCGGCACAGATACGCAGTATTTT. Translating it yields CASSGAGTDTQYF.

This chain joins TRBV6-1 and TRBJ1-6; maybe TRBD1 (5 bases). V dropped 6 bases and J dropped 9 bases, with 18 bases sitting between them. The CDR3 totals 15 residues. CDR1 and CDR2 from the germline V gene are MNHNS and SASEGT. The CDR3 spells CASRSGTTLSSPLHF. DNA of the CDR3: TGTGCCAGCAGGTCCGGGACTACGCTCAGTTCACCCCTCCACTTT.

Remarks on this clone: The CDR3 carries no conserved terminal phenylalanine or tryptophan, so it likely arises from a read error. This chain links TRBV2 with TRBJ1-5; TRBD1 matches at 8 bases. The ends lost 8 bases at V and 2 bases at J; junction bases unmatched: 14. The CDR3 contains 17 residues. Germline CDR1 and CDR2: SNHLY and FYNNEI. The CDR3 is CASSPRTGTLGNQPQHL. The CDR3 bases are TGTGCCAGCTCACCCCGGACAGGGACTTTAGGCAATCAGCCCCAGCATTTG.

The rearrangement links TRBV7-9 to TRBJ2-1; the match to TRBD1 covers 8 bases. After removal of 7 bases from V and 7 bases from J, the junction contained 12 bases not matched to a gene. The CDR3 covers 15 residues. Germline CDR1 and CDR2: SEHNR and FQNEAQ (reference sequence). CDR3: CASKYQGALGNEQFF. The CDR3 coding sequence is TGTGCCAGCAAGTACCAGGGGGCGCTGGGGAATGAGCAGTTCTTC. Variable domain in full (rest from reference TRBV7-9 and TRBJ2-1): DTGVSQNPRHKITKRGQNVTFRCDPISEHNRLYWYRQTLGQGPEFLTYFQNEAQLEKSRLLSDRFSAERPKGSFSTLEIQRTEQGDSAMYLCASKYQGALGNEQFFGPGTRLTVL.

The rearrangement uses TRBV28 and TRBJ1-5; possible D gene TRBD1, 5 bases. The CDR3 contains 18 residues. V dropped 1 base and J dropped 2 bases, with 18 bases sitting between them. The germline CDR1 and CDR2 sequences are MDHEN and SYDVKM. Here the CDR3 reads CASSLYNEGVDGNQPQHF. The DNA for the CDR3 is TGTGCCAGCAGTTTATACAACGAAGGGGTGGACGGCAATCAGCCCCAGCATTTT. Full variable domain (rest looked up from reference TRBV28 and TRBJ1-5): DVKVTQSSRYLVKRTGEKVFLECVQDMDHENMFWYRQDPGLGLRLIYFSYDVKMKEKGDIPEGYSVSREKKERFSLILESASTNQTSMYLCASSLYNEGVDGNQPQHFGDGTRLSIL.

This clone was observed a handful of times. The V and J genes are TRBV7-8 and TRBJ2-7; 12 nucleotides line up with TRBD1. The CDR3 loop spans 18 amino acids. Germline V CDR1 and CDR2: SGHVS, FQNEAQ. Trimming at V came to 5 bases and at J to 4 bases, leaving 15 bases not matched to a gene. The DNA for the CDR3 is TGTGCCAGCAGCAGATACCGGGACAGGGGGCGCCTGGCATACGAGCAGTACTTC. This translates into CASSRYRDRGRLAYEQYF.

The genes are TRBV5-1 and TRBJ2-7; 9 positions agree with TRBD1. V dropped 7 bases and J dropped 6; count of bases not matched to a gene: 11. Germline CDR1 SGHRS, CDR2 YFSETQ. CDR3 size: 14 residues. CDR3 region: CASGRTGVPGEQYF. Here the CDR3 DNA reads TGCGCCAGCGGAAGGACAGGGGTACCGGGCGAGCAGTACTTC.

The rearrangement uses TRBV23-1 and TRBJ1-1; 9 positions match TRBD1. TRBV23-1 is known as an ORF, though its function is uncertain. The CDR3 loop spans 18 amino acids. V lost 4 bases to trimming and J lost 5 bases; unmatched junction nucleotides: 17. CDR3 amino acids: CASSLNLLTGGEGTEAFF. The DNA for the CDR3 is TGCGCCAGCAGTCTGAACCTGCTCACAGGGGGCGAGGGGACTGAAGCTTTCTTT.

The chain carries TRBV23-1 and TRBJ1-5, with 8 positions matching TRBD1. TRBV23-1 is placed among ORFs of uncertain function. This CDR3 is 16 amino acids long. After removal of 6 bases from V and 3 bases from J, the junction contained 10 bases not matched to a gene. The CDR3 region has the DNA TGCGCCAGCAGCCGGGACAGGCTATTGTTCAATCAGCCCCAGCATTTT. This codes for CASSRDRLLFNQPQHF.

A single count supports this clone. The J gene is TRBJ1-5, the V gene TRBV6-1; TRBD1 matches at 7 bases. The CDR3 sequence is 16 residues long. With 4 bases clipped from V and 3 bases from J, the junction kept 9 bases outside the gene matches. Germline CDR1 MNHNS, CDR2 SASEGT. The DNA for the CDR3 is TGTGCCAGCAGTGGATCTGACAGGGCGTACAATCAGCCCCAGCATTTT. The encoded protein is CASSGSDRAYNQPQHF.

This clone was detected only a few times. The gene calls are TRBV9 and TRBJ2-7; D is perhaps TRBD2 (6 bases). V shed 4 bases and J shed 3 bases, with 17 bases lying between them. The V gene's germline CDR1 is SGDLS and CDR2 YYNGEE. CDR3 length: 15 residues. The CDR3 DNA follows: TGTGCCAGCAGCCCCCGAGAGGAGGGCAGCTACGAGCAGTACTTC. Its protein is CASSPREEGSYEQYF.

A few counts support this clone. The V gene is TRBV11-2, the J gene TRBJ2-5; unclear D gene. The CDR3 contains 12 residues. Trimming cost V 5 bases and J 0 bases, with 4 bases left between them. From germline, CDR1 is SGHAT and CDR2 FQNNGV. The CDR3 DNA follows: TGTGCCAGCAGCCGTGACCAAGAGACCCAGTACTTC. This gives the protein CASSRDQETQYF. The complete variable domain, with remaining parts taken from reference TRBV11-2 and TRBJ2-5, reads EAGVAQSPRYKIIEKRQSVAFWCNPISGHATLYWYQQILGQGPKLLIQFQNNGVVDDSQLPKDRFSAERLKGVDSTLKIQPAKLEDSAVYLCASSRDQETQYFGPGTRLLVL.

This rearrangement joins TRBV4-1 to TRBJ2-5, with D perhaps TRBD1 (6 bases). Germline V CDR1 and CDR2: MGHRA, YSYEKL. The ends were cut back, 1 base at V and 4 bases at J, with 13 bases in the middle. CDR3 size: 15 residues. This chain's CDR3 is CASSQGSGERETQYF. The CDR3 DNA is TGCGCCAGCAGCCAAGGTTCAGGGGAGAGAGAGACCCAGTACTTC.